This T cell receptor beta chain was recovered during a study of CXCR3-negative and CXCR3-positive naive CD8 T cells. CDR1 is SEHNR and CDR2 is FQNEAQ in the germline V gene (reference sequence). The CDR3 runs 14 residues. UMI-tagged TRB cDNA libraries were built via 5' RACE. For each CDR3 protein, TCRdb gives one entry from its re-call of the 5' RACE reads, without DNA. The data show around 50,000 distinct CDR3 sequences, and the top ten clones hold 2.5%. The V gene is TRBV7-9, the J gene TRBJ1-6; with no DNA, the TCRdb D assignment of TRBD1 cannot be verified. What was sequenced was naive CXCR3- CD8+ T cells from blood. The subset is: CD45RO-CCR7+CD27+CD95- naive CD8+ T cells lacking CXCR3 (TNR3-). The sequence came from a human donor in good health. Some clones in this sample may be carry-over from other donors' samples. CDR3 sequence reads: CASSPLGGNSPLHF. The full variable domain, with the rest looked up from reference TRBV7-9 and TRBJ1-6, is DTGVSQNPRHKITKRGQNVTFRCDPISEHNRLYWYRQTLGQGPEFLTYFQNEAQLEKSRLLSDRFSAERPKGSFSTLEIQRTEQGDSAMYLCASSPLGGNSPLHFGNGTRLTVT.